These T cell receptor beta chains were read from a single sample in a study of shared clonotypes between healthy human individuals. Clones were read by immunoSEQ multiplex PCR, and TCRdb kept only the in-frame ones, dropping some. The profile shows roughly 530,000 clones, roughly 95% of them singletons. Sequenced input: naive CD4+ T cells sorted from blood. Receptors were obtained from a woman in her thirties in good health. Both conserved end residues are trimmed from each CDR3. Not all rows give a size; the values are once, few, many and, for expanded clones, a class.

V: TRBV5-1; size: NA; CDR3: ASSLVSDYEQY
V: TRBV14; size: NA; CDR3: ASSQDDRGLNTEAF
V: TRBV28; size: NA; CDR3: ASSLDSTGFSGELF
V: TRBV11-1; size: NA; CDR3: ASSSRQNSGNTIY
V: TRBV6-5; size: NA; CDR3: ASSYSYRTPEAF
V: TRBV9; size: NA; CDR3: ASSVDGGLYSLSEQY
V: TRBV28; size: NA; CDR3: ASSARNRVDTQY
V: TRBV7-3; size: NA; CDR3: ASSLMTGTHEQY
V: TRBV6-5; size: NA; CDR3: ASSSPKGANYGYT
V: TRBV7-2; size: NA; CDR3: ASSWRVSSGNTIY
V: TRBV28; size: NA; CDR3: ASNLNGRAGETQY
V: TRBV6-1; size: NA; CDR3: ASRGPGSSYEQY
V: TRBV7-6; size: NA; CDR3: ASSLASSGSGYNEQF
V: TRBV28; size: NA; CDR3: ASRWEFNEKLF
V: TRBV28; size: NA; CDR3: ASSLVPRVNEQF
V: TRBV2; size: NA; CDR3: ASRINHLGQGEVISNQPQH
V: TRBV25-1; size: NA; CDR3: ASSDSGTNQPQH
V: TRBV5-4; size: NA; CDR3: ASSLGLSGADGYT
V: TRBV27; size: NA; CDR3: ASTRLAANTDTQY
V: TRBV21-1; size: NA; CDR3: ASSTVTSGRFQETQY
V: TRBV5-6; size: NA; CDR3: ASSSRGYSNQPQH
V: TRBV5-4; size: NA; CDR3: ASSHDTATNEKLF
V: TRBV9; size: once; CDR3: ASSGGSGVYNEQF
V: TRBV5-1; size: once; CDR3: ASSLGLAAVLEQF
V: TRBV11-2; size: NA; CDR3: ASSSLKTSGRSYNEQF
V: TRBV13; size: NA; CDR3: ASSSRGLGNQPQH
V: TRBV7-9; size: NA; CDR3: ASSFTRGSSEAF
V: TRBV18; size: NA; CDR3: ASSPQRGEGYT
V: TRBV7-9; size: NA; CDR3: ASTTGFYEQY
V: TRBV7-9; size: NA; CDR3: ASSQSGVKNIQY
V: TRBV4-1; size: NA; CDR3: ASSQELRGSAGETQY
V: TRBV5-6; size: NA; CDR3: ASSGRASKGTQY
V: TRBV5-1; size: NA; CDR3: ASSLSGRGSGNTIY
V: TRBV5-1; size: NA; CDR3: ASSPGKTSAGSEQY
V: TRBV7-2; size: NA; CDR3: ASSSVTHRLVTRLNEQF
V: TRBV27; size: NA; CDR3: ASTVGDPPNNQPQH
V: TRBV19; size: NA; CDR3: ATGRAPYEQY
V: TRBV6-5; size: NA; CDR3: ASKSRSGKETQY
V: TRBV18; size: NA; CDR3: ASSPPTGVGEGYGYT